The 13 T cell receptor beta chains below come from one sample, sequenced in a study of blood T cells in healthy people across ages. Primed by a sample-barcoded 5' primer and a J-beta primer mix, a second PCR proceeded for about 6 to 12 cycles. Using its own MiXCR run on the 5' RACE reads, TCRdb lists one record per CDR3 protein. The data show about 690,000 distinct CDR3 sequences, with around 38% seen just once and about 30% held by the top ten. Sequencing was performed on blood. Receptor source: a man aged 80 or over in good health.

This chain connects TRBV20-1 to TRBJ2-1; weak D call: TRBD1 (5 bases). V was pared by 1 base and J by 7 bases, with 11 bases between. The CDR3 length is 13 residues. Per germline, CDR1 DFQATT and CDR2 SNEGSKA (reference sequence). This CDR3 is CSARAGLGNEQFF. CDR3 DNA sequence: TGCAGTGCTAGAGCAGGGTTGGGGAATGAGCAGTTCTTC.

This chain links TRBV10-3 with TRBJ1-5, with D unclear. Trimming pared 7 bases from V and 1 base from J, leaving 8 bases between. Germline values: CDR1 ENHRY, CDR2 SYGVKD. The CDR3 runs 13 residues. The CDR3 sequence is CAIKEESNQPQHF. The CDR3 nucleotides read TGTGCCATCAAAGAGGAGAGCAATCAGCCCCAGCATTTT.

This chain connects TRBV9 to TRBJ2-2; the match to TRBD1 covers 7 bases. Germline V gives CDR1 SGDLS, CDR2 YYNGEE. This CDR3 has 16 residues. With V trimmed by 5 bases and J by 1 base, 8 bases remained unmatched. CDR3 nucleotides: TGTGCCAGCAGACGAGGGACAGCTAGGAACACCGGGGAGCTGTTTTTT. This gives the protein CASRRGTARNTGELFF.

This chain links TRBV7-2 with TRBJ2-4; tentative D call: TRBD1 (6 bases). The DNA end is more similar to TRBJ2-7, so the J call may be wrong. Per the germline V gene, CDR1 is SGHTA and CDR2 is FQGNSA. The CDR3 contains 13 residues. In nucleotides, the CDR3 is TGTGCCAGCGCATTCGGGACATTCAACGAGCAGTACTTC. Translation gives CASAFGTFNEQYF.

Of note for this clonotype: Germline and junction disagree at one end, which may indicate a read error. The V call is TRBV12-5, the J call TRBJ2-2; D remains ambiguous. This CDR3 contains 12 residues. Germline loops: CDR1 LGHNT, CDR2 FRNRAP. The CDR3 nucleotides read TGTGCGAGTGGAGCCCGAGTGGGGGAGCTGTTTTTT. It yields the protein CASGARVGELFF.

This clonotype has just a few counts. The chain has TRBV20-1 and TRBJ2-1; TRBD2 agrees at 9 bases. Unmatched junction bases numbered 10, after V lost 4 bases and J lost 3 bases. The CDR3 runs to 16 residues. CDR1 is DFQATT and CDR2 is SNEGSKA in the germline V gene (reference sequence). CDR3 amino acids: CSATDPLAGNYNEQFF. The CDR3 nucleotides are TGCAGTGCTACAGACCCCCTAGCGGGGAACTACAATGAGCAGTTCTTC.

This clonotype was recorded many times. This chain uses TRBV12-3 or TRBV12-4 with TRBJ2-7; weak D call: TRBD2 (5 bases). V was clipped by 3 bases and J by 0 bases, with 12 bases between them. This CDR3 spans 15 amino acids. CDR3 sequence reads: CASSFVTGISYEQYF. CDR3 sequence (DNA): TGTGCCAGCAGTTTTGTGACGGGAATCTCCTACGAGCAGTACTTC.

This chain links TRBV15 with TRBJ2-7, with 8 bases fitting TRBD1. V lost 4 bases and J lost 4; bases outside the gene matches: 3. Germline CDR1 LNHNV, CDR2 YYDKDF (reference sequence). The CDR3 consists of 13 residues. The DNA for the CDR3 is TGTGCCACCAGCAAGAACAGGGGGTACGAGCAGTACTTC. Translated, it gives CATSKNRGYEQYF.

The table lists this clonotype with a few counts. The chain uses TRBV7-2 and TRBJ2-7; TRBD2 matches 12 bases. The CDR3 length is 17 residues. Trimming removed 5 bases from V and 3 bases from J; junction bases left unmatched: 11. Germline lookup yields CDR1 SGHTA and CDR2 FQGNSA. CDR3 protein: CASSPTPSGRADYEQYF. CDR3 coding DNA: TGTGCCAGCAGCCCCACCCCTAGCGGGAGGGCTGACTACGAGCAGTACTTC.

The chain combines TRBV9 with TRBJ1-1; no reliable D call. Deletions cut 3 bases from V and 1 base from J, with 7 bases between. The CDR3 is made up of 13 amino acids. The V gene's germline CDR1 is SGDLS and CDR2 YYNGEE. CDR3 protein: CASSATPNTEAFF. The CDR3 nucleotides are TGTGCCAGCAGCGCGACACCGAACACTGAAGCTTTCTTT. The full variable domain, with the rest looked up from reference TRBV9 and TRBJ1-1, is DSGVTQTPKHLITATGQRVTLRCSPRSGDLSVYWYQQSLDQGLQFLIQYYNGEERAKGNILERFSAQQFPDLHSELNLSSLELGDSALYFCASSATPNTEAFFGQGTRLTVV.

In nucleotides, the CDR3 is TGCAGTGCTAGCCGAAACCTCCCCGCCCCTAGGGGGAACACTGAAGCTTTCTTT. Translating gives CSASRNLPAPRGNTEAFF. The chain combines TRBV20-1 with TRBJ1-1, with D possibly TRBD1 on 5 matching bases. The CDR3 extends over 18 amino acids. V gave up 3 bases and J gave up 1 base, with 24 bases separating them. Germline V CDR1 and CDR2: DFQATT, SNEGSKA (reference sequence).

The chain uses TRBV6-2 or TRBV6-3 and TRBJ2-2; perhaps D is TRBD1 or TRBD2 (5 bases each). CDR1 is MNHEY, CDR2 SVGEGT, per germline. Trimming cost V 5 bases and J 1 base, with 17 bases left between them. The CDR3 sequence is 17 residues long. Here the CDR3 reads CASSPSGRSRNTGELFF. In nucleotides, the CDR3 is TGTGCCAGCAGTCCCTCAGGGAGATCTAGGAACACCGGGGAGCTGTTTTTT.

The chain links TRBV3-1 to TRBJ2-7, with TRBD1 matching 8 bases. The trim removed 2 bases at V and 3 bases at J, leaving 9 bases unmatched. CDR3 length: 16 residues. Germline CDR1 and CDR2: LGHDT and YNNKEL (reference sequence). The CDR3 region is CASSQNPGTGHYEQYF. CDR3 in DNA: TGTGCCAGCAGCCAAAACCCCGGGACAGGACACTACGAGCAGTACTTC.